Following are 2 T cell receptor beta chains from one sample sequenced in a study of T cell responses to AZD1222 COVID-19 vaccine. The table came from immunoSEQ multiplex PCR; TCRdb's copy has only in-frame clones and leaves some out. The table has 120,000 or so clones, approximately 89% seen once; the top ten hold about 6%. The material sequenced was peripheral blood, taken on day 0 of AZD1222 vaccination. The receptors come from an adult in good health.

J is TRBJ2-1 and V is TRBV5-1; TRBD2 agrees at 8 bases. The J segment lost 9 bases and the V segment lost 3 bases, leaving 8 bases of the junction unmatched. Germline assignment: CDR1 SGHRS and CDR2 YFSETQ. The length of the CDR3 is 14 residues. Here the CDR3 DNA reads TGCGCCAGCAGCTCACGCGCGGGGGGCACTGAGCAGTTCTTC. This gives the protein CASSSRAGGTEQFF.

This clone was counted once. The genes are TRBV23-1 and TRBJ2-1; no clear D. TRBV23-1 is recorded as an ORF, its role being uncertain. V lost 2 bases and J 0 bases, leaving 11 bases between the germline ends. This CDR3 has 16 residues. For the CDR3, the DNA is TGCGCCAGCAGTCAAAGATACCAAAGCTCCTACAATGAGCAGTTCTTC. Encoded protein: CASSQRYQSSYNEQFF.